This T cell receptor beta chain is drawn from a study of T cells after yellow fever vaccination. By 5'RACE template switching, TCR cDNA was produced, with a universal primer site and UMIs added in the process. TCRdb ran MiXCR on the 5' RACE reads and lists one entry per CDR3 protein. The repertoire consists of hundreds of thousands of distinct CDR3 sequences, with 6.2% occurring once and the leading ten covering 15%. This clonotype was detected a few times. As yet, its antigen is unknown. General observations from the study: Weaker overall, the secondary response nonetheless peaked faster (day 5 versus 15). Boosting was followed by the reappearance of most primary-vaccination clones (approximately 97% CD4, about 90% CD8). Abundant contaminating clonotypes from the bulk population could appear in FACS-sorted repertoires.

The V gene lost 3 bases and the J gene lost 8 bases, with 13 bases spanning the gap. Germline loops: CDR1 MNHEY, CDR2 SMNVEV (reference sequence). The CDR3 sequence is 14 residues long. The TCR was taken from a man younger than 45 who received the YFV17D yellow fever vaccine. V usage is TRBV27 and J usage is TRBJ2-2; D gene unclear. The source was PBMCs, collected 5 days after the yellow fever booster vaccination. Here the CDR3 DNA reads TGTGCCAGCAGTTTGGGTCAGATCGAAGGGGAGCTGTTTTTT. Translated: CASSLGQIEGELFF.